This TCR beta chain was captured by sequencing in a study of identical twins' blood T cells. In the study overall: About 12 libraries, six alpha and six beta, gave about 50 million reads.

A previously described protocol, modified, built RNA-based TCR cDNA libraries. Each TCR cDNA library carried sample-specific barcodes on both ends. MiXCR was run by TCRdb on the 5' RACE reads, yielding one entry per CDR3 protein. The sample contains about 330 distinct CDR3 sequences, 64% of which appear only once. The CDR3 extends over 15 amino acids. The ends lost 4 bases at V and 4 bases at J; junction bases unmatched: 7. Germline-derived CDR1 and CDR2 are SGHNT and YYREEE (reference sequence). The gene calls are TRBV5-4 and TRBJ1-4; TRBD1 matches 7 bases. This receptor was identified in a woman aged 18-49 years in good health. Input material: PBMCs. CDR3: CASSENRGLNEKLFF. CDR3 nucleotide sequence: TGTGCCAGCAGCGAGAACAGGGGCCTTAATGAAAAACTGTTTTTT.